Sequencing of this TCR beta chain was carried out in a study of shared clonotypes between healthy human individuals. Broader study findings: Generally, naive subsets (rather than memory subsets) showed larger estimated richness. Rarefaction curves obtained for sorted subsets showed sequencing incomplete despite large depth.

The donors, healthy adults who were HIV-negative, had experienced no recent acute infections or vaccinations. Assay used: immunoSEQ multiplex PCR; TCRdb lists only in-frame clones, some missing. The table has more than 2 million clones, 85% to 95% seen once. About this clone itself: The antigen is undetermined.

The sample taken for sequencing was naive CD4+ T cells sorted from blood. Subset: CD45RA+ positively selected. The TCR originated in a man between 18 and 35 years old in good health.

CDR3 sequence (DNA): TGTGCCAGCAGCTTAGTTCGGAATCGCGGAGGACCCGGGGAGCTGTTTTTT. It is translated as CASSLVRNRGGPGELFF. The J gene is TRBJ2-2, the V gene TRBV11-2; D perhaps matches TRBD2 (5 bases). This CDR3 has 17 residues. Germline V CDR1 and CDR2: SGHAT, FQNNGV. The germline V and J ends were trimmed by 1 base and 6 bases, with 18 bases remaining between them. Full variable domain (rest looked up from reference TRBV11-2 and TRBJ2-2): EAGVAQSPRYKIIEKRQSVAFWCNPISGHATLYWYQQILGQGPKLLIQFQNNGVVDDSQLPKDRFSAERLKGVDSTLKIQPAKLEDSAVYLCASSLVRNRGGPGELFFGEGSRLTVL.